This T cell receptor (beta chain) originates from a study of cytomegalovirus exposure and HLA in healthy donors. V dropped 4 bases and J dropped 7; count of bases not matched to a gene: 10. The germline V gene has CDR1 SGHRS and CDR2 YFSETQ. CDR3 size: 14 residues. Comments on this clone: The antigen is undetermined.

The PCR ran on 60 Vbeta and 13 Jbeta primers. Here immunoSEQ multiplex PCR was the method, and the copy in TCRdb shows in-frame clones only, minus some. This listing includes 180,000 or so clones. Notes on the study in general: Per published accounts, TCR beta sequences correctly predicted the HLA-A and HLA-B alleles of most subjects. Earlier analysis found most TCR beta V segments productive about 87% or about 30% of the time. Common viral pathogens were later found to be apparently linked to several of the most significant clusters.

Sequencing used PBMCs. This receptor was taken from a boy younger than 18 in good health and CMV-seronegative. The V call is TRBV5-1, the J call TRBJ1-1, with TRBD1 identical over 7 bases. The CDR3 region has the DNA TGCGCCAGCAGCCGATCAGGGGGAGGAGGTGAAGCTTTCTTT. It yields the protein CASSRSGGGGEAFF.